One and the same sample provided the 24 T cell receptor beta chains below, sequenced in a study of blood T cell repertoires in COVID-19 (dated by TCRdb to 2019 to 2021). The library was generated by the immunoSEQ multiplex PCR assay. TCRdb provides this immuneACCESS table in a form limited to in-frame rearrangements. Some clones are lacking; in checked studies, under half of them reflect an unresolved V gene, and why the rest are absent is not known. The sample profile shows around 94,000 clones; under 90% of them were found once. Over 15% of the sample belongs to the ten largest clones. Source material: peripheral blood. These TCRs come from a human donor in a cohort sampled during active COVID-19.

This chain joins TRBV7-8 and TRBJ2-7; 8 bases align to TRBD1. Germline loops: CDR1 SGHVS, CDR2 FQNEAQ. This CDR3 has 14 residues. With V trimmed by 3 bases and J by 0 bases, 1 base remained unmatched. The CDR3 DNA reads TGTGCCAGCAGCTTTGACAGGGGCTCCTACGAGCAGTACTTC. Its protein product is CASSFDRGSYEQYF.

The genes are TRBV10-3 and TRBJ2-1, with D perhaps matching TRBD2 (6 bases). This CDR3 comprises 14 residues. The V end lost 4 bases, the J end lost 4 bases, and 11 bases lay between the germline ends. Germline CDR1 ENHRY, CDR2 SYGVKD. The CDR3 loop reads CAISGDSQYNEQFF. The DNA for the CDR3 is TGTGCCATCAGTGGGGACTCCCAATACAATGAGCAGTTCTTC.

The CDR3 region is CASSLWGGDYGYTF. The CDR3 coding sequence is TGCGCCAGCAGCTTGTGGGGGGGTGACTATGGCTACACCTTC. The V and J genes are TRBV5-1 and TRBJ1-2; a weak D match, TRBD1 (5 bases). Trimming stripped 1 base from V and 3 bases from J, with 10 bases between. This CDR3 spans 14 amino acids. Germline V gene data show CDR1 as SGHRS and CDR2 as YFSETQ. The full variable domain, rest sourced from reference TRBV5-1 and TRBJ1-2, is KAGVTQTPRYLIKTRGQQVTLSCSPISGHRSVSWYQQTPGQGLQFLFEYFSETQRNKGNFPGRFSGRQFSNSRSEMNVSTLELGDSALYLCASSLWGGDYGYTFGSGTRLTVV.

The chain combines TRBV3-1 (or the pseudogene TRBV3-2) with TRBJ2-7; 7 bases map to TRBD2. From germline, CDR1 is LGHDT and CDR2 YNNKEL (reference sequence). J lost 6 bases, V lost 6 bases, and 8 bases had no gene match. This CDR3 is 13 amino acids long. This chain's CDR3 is CASRRERSGEQYF. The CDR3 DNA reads TGTGCCAGCAGGCGGGAGCGTTCTGGCGAGCAGTACTTC.

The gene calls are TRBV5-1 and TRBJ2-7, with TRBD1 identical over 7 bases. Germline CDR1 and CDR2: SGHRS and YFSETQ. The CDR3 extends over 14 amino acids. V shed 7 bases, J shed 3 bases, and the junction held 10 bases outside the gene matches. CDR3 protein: CASATGTANYEQYF. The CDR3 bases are TGCGCCAGCGCGACAGGGACGGCGAACTACGAGCAGTACTTC.

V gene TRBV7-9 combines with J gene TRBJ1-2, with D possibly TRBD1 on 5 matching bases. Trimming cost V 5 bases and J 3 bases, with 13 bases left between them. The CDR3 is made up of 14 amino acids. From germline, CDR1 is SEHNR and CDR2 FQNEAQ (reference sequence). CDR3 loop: CASSRAGSDYGYTF. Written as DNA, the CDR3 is TGTGCCAGCAGCCGGGCAGGGTCTGACTATGGCTACACCTTC.

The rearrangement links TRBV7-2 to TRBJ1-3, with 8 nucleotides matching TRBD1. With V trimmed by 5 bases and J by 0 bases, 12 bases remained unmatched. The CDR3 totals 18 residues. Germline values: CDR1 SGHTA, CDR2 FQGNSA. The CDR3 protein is CASSPRTGQDLSGNTIYF. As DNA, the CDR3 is TGTGCCAGCAGCCCCCGGACAGGGCAAGACCTCTCTGGAAACACCATATATTTT.

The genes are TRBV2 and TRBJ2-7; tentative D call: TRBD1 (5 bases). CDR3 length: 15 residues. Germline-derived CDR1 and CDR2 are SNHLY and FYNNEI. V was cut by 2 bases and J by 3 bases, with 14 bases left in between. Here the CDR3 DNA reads TGTGCCAGCAGTGAAATAAGTAGGCAGGGCTACGAGCAGTACTTC. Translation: CASSEISRQGYEQYF.

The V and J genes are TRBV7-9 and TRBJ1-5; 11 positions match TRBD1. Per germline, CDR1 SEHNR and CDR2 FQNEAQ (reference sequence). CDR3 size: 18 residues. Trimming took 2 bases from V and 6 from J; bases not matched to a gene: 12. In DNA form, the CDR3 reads TGTGCCAGCAGCTTATGGGGGTCGGACAGGGGGCCCACTCAGCCCCAGCATTTT. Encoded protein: CASSLWGSDRGPTQPQHF.

Here the CDR3 DNA reads TGTGCCAGCAAGGTGACGCACGGGAGTCTTGAGCAGTTCTTC. Translating gives CASKVTHGSLEQFF. The chain carries TRBV6-5 and TRBJ2-1, with D maybe TRBD2 (6 bases). V was cut by 7 bases and J by 9 bases, with 19 bases left in between. The germline V gene has CDR1 MNHEY and CDR2 SVGAGI. This CDR3 comprises 14 residues.

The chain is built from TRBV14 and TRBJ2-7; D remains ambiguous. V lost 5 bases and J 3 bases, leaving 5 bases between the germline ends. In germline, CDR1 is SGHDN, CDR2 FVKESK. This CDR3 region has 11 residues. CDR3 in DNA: TGTGCCAGCAGCTTAGACTACGAGCAGTACTTC. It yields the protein CASSLDYEQYF.

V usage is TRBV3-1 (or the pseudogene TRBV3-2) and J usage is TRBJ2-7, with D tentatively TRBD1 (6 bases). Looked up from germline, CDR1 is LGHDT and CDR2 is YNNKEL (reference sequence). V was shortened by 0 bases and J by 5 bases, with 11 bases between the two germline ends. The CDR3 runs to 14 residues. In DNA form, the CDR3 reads TGTGCCAGCAGCCAAGACGTGGGGGCAAACGAGCAGTACTTC. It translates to CASSQDVGANEQYF.

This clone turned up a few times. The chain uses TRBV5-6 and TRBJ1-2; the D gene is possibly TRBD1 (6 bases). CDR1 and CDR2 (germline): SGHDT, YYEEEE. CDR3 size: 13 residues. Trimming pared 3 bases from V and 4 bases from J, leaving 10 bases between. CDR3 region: CASSYGQSYGYTF. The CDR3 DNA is TGTGCCAGCAGCTACGGACAGTCCTATGGCTACACCTTC.

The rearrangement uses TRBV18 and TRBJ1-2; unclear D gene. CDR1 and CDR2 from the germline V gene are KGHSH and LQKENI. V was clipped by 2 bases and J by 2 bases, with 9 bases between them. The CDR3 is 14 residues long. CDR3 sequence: CASSPGRVNYGYTF. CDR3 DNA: TGTGCCAGCTCACCAGGGCGGGTAAACTATGGCTACACCTTC.

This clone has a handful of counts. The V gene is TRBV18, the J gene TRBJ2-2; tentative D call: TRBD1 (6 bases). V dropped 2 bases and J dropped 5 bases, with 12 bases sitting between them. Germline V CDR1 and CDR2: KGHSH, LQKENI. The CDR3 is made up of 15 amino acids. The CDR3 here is CASSPSTGRTGELFF. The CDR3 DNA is TGTGCCAGCTCACCATCGACAGGACGGACCGGGGAGCTGTTTTTT.

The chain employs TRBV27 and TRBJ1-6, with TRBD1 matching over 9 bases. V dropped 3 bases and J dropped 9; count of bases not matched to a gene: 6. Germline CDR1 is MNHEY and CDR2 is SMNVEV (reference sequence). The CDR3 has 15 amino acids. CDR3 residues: CASSFKGQGRSPLHF. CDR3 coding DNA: TGTGCCAGCAGTTTTAAGGGACAGGGACGTTCACCCCTCCACTTT.

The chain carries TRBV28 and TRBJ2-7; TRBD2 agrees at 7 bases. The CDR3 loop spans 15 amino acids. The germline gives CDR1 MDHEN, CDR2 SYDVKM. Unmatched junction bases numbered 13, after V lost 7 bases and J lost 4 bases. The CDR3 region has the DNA TGTGCCAGCAATCCCCAAGAAGCGGGATCTTACGAGCAGTACTTC. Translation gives CASNPQEAGSYEQYF.

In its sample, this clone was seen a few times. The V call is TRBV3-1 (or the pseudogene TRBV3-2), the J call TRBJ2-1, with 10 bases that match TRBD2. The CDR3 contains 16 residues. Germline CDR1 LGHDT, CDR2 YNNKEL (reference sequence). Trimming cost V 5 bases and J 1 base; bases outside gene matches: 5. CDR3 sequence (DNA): TGTGCCAGCAGCTCTAGCGGGAGCCTTTCCTACAATGAGCAGTTCTTC. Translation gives CASSSSGSLSYNEQFF.

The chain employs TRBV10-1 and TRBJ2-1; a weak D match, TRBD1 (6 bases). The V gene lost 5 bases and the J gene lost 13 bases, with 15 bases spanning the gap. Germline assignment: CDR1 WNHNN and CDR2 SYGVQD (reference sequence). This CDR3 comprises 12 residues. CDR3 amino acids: CASSLGQAPQFF. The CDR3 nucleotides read TGCGCCAGCAGTTTGGGACAAGCCCCACAGTTCTTC.

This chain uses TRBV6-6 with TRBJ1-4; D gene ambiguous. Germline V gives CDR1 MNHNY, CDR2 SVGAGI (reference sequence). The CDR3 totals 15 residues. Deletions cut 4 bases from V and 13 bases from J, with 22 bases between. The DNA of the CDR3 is TGTGCCAGCAGTTCCCCCGAGGGCGACCGGTTTCGACTGTTTTTT. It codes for CASSSPEGDRFRLFF.

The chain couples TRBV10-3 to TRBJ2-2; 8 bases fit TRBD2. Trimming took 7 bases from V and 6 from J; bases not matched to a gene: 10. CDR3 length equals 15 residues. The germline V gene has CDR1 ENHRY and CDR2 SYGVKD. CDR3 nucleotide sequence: TGTGCCATCACTCCTTCCGGGACTAGTGCCGGGGAGCTGTTTTTT. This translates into CAITPSGTSAGELFF.

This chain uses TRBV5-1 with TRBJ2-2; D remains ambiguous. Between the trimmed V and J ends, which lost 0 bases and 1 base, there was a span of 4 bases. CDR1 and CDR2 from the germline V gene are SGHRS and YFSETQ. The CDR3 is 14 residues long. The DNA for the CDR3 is TGCGCCAGCAGCTTGGTAGTGAACACCGGGGAGCTGTTTTTT. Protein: CASSLVVNTGELFF.

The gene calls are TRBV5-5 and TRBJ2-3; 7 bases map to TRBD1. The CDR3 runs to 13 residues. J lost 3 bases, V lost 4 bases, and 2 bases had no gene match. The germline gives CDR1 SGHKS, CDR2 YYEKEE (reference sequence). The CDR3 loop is CASSLGQTDTQYF. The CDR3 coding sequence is TGTGCCAGCAGCCTGGGACAGACAGATACGCAGTATTTT.

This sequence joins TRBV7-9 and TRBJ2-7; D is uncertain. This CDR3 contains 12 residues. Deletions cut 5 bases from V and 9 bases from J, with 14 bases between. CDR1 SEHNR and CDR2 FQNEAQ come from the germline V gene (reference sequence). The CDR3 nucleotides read TGTGCCAGCAGCCTACAGTCCGCCCGGCAGTACTTC. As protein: CASSLQSARQYF.